The present entry profiles one TCR beta chain with its context. Antigen: not known. The sample is drawn from a study of cytomegalovirus exposure and HLA in healthy donors. Overall study findings and caveats: It emerged from a later analysis that several of the most significant clusters appeared to be linked to common viral pathogens.

Germline V gene sequence: CDR1 LGHNT, CDR2 FRNRAP. The length of the CDR3 is 14 residues. The V gene lost 7 bases and the J gene lost 0 bases, with 11 bases spanning the gap. Amplification used 60 Vbeta primers and 13 Jbeta primers. Sequencing was performed with immunoSEQ multiplex PCR; in TCRdb, only in-frame clones are kept and a portion is missing. In the table there are some 150,000 clones, around 64% of which are singletons. The TCR was taken from a woman aged 30 to 39 in good health and CMV-seronegative. The rearrangement joins TRBV12-5 to TRBJ2-3; D is unresolved. Sequenced input: PBMCs. In DNA, the CDR3 is TGTGCTAGTGCTCCCGGAGCTAGCACAGATACGCAGTATTTT. Residues: CASAPGASTDTQYF. Complete variable domain (other parts from reference TRBV12-5 and TRBJ2-3): DARVTQTPRHKVTEMGQEVTMRCQPILGHNTVFWYRQTMMQGLELLAYFRNRAPLDDSGMPKDRFSAEMPDATLATLKIQPSEPRDSAVYFCASAPGASTDTQYFGPGTRLTVL.